These 18 T cell receptor beta chains came from one sample sequenced in a study of T cell repertoires in cytomegalovirus infection. MiXCR, applied by TCRdb to the reads, yields one record per CDR3 protein. The sample yields 100,000 to 150,000 distinct CDR3 sequences, more than 25% seen once. Antigen specificity for these receptors is unknown. This material consisted of CD8+ T cells from cultured PBMCs, taken from culture after CMV antigen stimulation. The receptors here all came from a human donor in good health (CMV status not recorded). Some clones in this sample may be carry-over from other donors' samples.

The chain couples TRBV24-1 to TRBJ2-3; D ambiguous. This CDR3 region has 13 residues. Looked up from germline, CDR1 is KGHDR and CDR2 is SFDVKD. V was clipped by 4 bases and J by 6 bases, with 10 bases between them. The CDR3 reads CATSDPQVDTQYF. CDR3 sequence (DNA): TGTGCCACCAGTGACCCCCAGGTGGATACGCAGTATTTT.

V is TRBV7-8 and J is TRBJ2-2, with a tentative D call TRBD1 (6 bases). The CDR3 runs to 13 residues. CDR1 SGHVS and CDR2 FQNEAQ come from the germline V gene. V was trimmed by 4 bases and J by 6 bases, leaving 9 bases between them. The CDR3 region is CASSSRTAGELFF. CDR3 sequence (DNA): TGTGCCAGCAGCTCCCGGACAGCCGGGGAGCTGTTTTTT.

The table lists this clonotype with many counts. The V gene is TRBV6-1, the J gene TRBJ1-2; 7 bases fit TRBD1. Looked up from germline, CDR1 is MNHNS and CDR2 is SASEGT. This CDR3 is built from 15 residues. V gave up 3 bases and J gave up 0 bases; unmatched junction bases: 4. CDR3 region: CASSDYRGSNYGYTF. CDR3 sequence (DNA): TGTGCCAGCAGTGACTACAGGGGATCTAACTATGGCTACACCTTC.

This rearrangement joins TRBV4-1 to TRBJ2-7; 9 bases align to TRBD1. CDR1 and CDR2 (germline): MGHRA, YSYEKL. The junction had 7 bases not matched to a gene; V was cut back by 4 bases and J by 6 bases. This CDR3 spans 14 amino acids. CDR3 in amino acids: CASSLRTGGFEQYF. CDR3 nucleotide sequence: TGCGCCAGCAGCCTGAGAACAGGGGGCTTCGAGCAGTACTTC.

The gene calls are TRBV9 and TRBJ2-1; 7 positions agree with TRBD2. With V trimmed by 4 bases and J by 1 base, 14 bases remained unmatched. The CDR3 extends over 18 amino acids. CDR1 and CDR2 (germline): SGDLS, YYNGEE. The CDR3 is CASSPQASTSMSYNEQFF. In nucleotides, the CDR3 is TGTGCCAGCAGCCCCCAGGCCTCGACTAGCATGTCCTACAATGAGCAGTTCTTC. Full variable domain (remainder filled in from reference TRBV9 and TRBJ2-1): DSGVTQTPKHLITATGQRVTLRCSPRSGDLSVYWYQQSLDQGLQFLIQYYNGEERAKGNILERFSAQQFPDLHSELNLSSLELGDSALYFCASSPQASTSMSYNEQFFGPGTRLTVL.

The chain joins TRBV6-1 to TRBJ2-1, with 9 bases aligning to TRBD1. The CDR3 contains 15 residues. J was trimmed by 8 bases and V by 3 bases; bases with no gene match: 8. CDR1 and CDR2 (germline): MNHNS, SASEGT. Here the CDR3 DNA reads TGTGCCAGCAGTGAGAACAGGGGGCTCTTTTATGAGCAGTTCTTC. This codes for CASSENRGLFYEQFF.

The chain combines TRBV6-5 with TRBJ1-2; D may be TRBD1 (6 bases). V was clipped by 1 base and J by 7 bases, with 13 bases between them. CDR3 size: 14 residues. The germline gives CDR1 MNHEY, CDR2 SVGAGI. In DNA, the CDR3 is TGTGCCAGCAGTTACTATGGGGGCGAAGGTGGCTACACCTTC. As protein: CASSYYGGEGGYTF.

The V gene is TRBV5-1, the J gene TRBJ2-2; 7 bases are a match to TRBD2. Unmatched junction bases numbered 16, after V lost 0 bases and J lost 2 bases. Looked up from germline, CDR1 is SGHRS and CDR2 is YFSETQ. This CDR3 comprises 20 residues. CDR3 DNA sequence: TGCGCCAGCAGCTTGGTATTGGGACTATCTAGGGGACCTAACACCGGGGAGCTGTTTTTT. Translating gives CASSLVLGLSRGPNTGELFF.

This clonotype came up a few times. This chain connects TRBV12-5 to TRBJ2-1; D possibly corresponds to TRBD2 (6 bases). Germline CDR1 reads LGHNT; CDR2 reads FRNRAP. The CDR3 length is 18 residues. Trimming took off 2 bases at V and 3 bases at J, with 20 bases between the two ends. The DNA for the CDR3 is TGTGCTAGTGGTTTGTTCGGGGCACCGGGACTGAGCTACAATGAGCAGTTCTTC. Residues: CASGLFGAPGLSYNEQFF.

The V and J genes are TRBV29-1 and TRBJ1-1; possible D gene TRBD1, 5 bases. The germline V gene has CDR1 SQVTM and CDR2 ANQGSEA. This CDR3 is 15 amino acids long. The ends were cut back, 7 bases at V and 2 bases at J, with 20 bases in the middle. CDR3 in amino acids: CSGEGTDRGNTEAFF. The CDR3 nucleotides read TGCAGCGGTGAGGGGACGGACCGAGGAAACACTGAAGCTTTCTTT.

This clonotype was picked up a small number of times. The gene calls are TRBV2 and TRBJ1-2, with TRBD1 as a possible D gene (5 bases). The CDR3 covers 13 residues. The germline gives CDR1 SNHLY, CDR2 FYNNEI. V was cut by 3 bases and J by 4 bases, with 9 bases left in between. The DNA for the CDR3 is TGTGCCAGCAGTGACAGGGAAACCTATGGCTACACCTTC. It codes for CASSDRETYGYTF.

This chain links TRBV7-6 with TRBJ1-6; possibly TRBD1 for D (6 bases). The CDR3 contains 16 residues. The germline V gene encodes CDR1 SGHVS and CDR2 FNYEAQ. The ends were cut back, 1 base at V and 2 bases at J, with 9 bases in the middle. CDR3 loop: CASSLGGGTYNSPLHF. The CDR3 DNA reads TGTGCCAGCAGCTTAGGTGGGGGCACCTATAATTCACCCCTCCACTTT.

This clonotype came up a few times. The chain couples TRBV6-2 or TRBV6-3 to TRBJ2-7, with TRBD1 identical over 8 bases. CDR1 MNHEY and CDR2 SVGEGT come from the germline V gene. With V trimmed by 2 bases and J by 11 bases, 14 bases remained unmatched. This CDR3 region has 15 residues. The CDR3 coding sequence is TGTGCCAGCAGTTACGGTCCGTCGACAGGGGCCTGGGAGTACTTC. Amino acids: CASSYGPSTGAWEYF.

This rearrangement joins TRBV7-4 to TRBJ2-7; TRBD2 matches 8 bases. Germline trimming cut 8 bases from V and 2 bases from J; bases unmatched to any gene: 11. CDR1 and CDR2 (germline): SGHVT, SQSDAQ. The CDR3 runs 15 residues. The CDR3: CASHYLGRGAYEQYF. The CDR3 DNA follows: TGTGCCAGCCACTACCTAGGGCGGGGGGCCTACGAGCAGTACTTC.

The chain combines TRBV10-2 with TRBJ2-1, with D maybe TRBD1 (6 bases). Germline V gene lookup returns CDR1 WSHSY and CDR2 SAAADI. The V end lost 3 bases, the J end lost 4 bases, and 19 bases lay between the germline ends. The CDR3 runs 17 residues. DNA for the CDR3: TGCGCCAGCAGTGAAGGGGTTGCCAGGGGAAAATACAATGAGCAGTTCTTC. Its protein product is CASSEGVARGKYNEQFF.

The V gene is TRBV6-5, the J gene TRBJ2-5; the D gene is possibly TRBD1 (6 bases). The V gene's germline CDR1 is MNHEY and CDR2 SVGAGI. Trimming stripped 6 bases from V and 7 bases from J, with 15 bases between. This CDR3 comprises 13 residues. The CDR3 coding sequence is TGTGCCAGCAGCAGTGAACTAGGGGGGACCCAGTACTTC. Its protein product is CASSSELGGTQYF.

J is TRBJ2-1 and V is TRBV7-6; 10 nucleotides agree with TRBD2. Per the germline V gene, CDR1 is SGHVS and CDR2 is FNYEAQ. With 6 bases clipped from V and 7 bases from J, the junction kept 9 bases outside the gene matches. The CDR3 contains 15 residues. Here the CDR3 reads CASSPSGGASNEQFF. In DNA, the CDR3 is TGTGCCAGCAGTCCAAGCGGGGGGGCTTCGAATGAGCAGTTCTTC. Supplemented by reference TRBV7-6 and TRBJ2-1, the full variable domain reads GAGVSQSPRYKVTKRGQDVALRCDPISGHVSLYWYRQALGQGPEFLTYFNYEAQQDKSGLPNDRFSAERPEGSISTLTIQRTEQRDSAMYRCASSPSGGASNEQFFGPGTRLTVL.

On this clonotype: A read error is possible here, since a much larger clone lies one base away. The gene calls are TRBV7-2 and TRBJ2-5; TRBD2 aligns across 8 bases. The V segment lost 1 base and the J segment 7 bases; nucleotides outside the gene matches: 5. The germline V gene has CDR1 SGHTA and CDR2 FQGNSA. CDR3 size: 14 residues. This CDR3 reads CASSLGTSWGTQYF. The DNA for the CDR3 is TGTGCCAGCAGCTTAGGGACTAGCTGGGGGACCCAGTACTTC.